The 3 T cell receptor beta chains below come from one sample, sequenced in a study of shared clonotypes between healthy human individuals. TCRdb's table, derived via immunoSEQ multiplex PCR, lists solely in-frame clones and lacks some. The sample contains millions of clones, approximately 95% of which appear only once. The sample consisted of naive CD4+ T cells sorted from blood. Regarding subset: CD45RA+ positively selected. All receptors come from a man between 18 and 29 years old in good health.

The chain links TRBV7-2 to TRBJ2-7; TRBD2 matches 8 bases. The germline gives CDR1 SGHTA, CDR2 FQGNSA. This CDR3 region has 16 residues. Trimming cost V 0 bases and J 5 bases; bases outside gene matches: 9. CDR3 DNA sequence: TGTGCCAGCAGCTTAGCGGGTACGGGAGGGCCCCACGAGCAGTACTTC. Its protein is CASSLAGTGGPHEQYF. The full variable domain, with the rest looked up from reference TRBV7-2 and TRBJ2-7, is GAGVSQSPSNKVTEKGKDVELRCDPISGHTALYWYRQSLGQGLEFLIYFQGNSAPDKSGLPSDRFSAERTGGSVSTLTIQRTQQEDSAVYLCASSLAGTGGPHEQYFGPGTRLTVT.

The rearrangement joins TRBV9 to TRBJ2-2; 14 bases align to TRBD2. CDR1 and CDR2 (germline): SGDLS, YYNGEE. The CDR3 totals 18 residues. V trimming: 3 bases; J trimming: 4 bases; junction bases outside the gene matches: 8. CDR3 loop: CASSATGTSGSGTGELFF. In nucleotides, the CDR3 is TGTGCCAGCAGCGCGACCGGGACTAGCGGGAGTGGCACCGGGGAGCTGTTTTTT.

The chain is built from TRBV7-2 and TRBJ2-7; weak D call: TRBD2 (7 bases). Germline CDR1 and CDR2: SGHTA and FQGNSA. The ends were cut back, 5 bases at V and 0 bases at J, with 14 bases in the middle. The CDR3 totals 15 residues. The CDR3 DNA follows: TGTGCCAGCAGCCGGGGGGCGGGAGTCTCCTACGAGCAGTACTTC. Protein: CASSRGAGVSYEQYF.